Listed below are T cell receptor beta chains from one sample, sequenced in a study of T cells after posttransplantation cyclophosphamide. The table came from immunoSEQ multiplex PCR; TCRdb's copy has only in-frame clones and leaves some out. In the table there are under 25,000 clones, approximately 74% of which are singletons. The sequencing used PBMCs, collected after an allogeneic stem cell transplant with post-transplant cyclophosphamide. These receptors came from a male patient in his thirties who received an allogeneic stem cell transplant from a related donor, was CMV-positive, and had acute GVHD only. A share of the T cells may be of graft donor origin. Both conserved end residues are part of each CDR3. D genes are given only for firm matches. Clone size is shown for a subset of rows, as once, few, many or a class of expanded clone.

CDR3 protein	CDR3 DNA	V gene	clone size	D gene	J gene
CASSQDVGGMNTEAFF	TGTGCCAGCAGCCAAGACGTTGGGGGGATGAACACTGAAGCTTTCTTT	TRBV4-2	few	.	TRBJ1-1
CAWGTGIYEQYF	TGTGCCTGGGGGACAGGAATCTACGAGCAGTACTTC	TRBV30	few	TRBD1	TRBJ2-7
CAAQGGYEQYF	TGTGCCGCTCAGGGGGGCTACGAGCAGTACTTC	TRBV6-5	.	.	TRBJ2-7
CAWGGTGRTEAFF	TGTGCCTGGGGGGGGACAGGGAGGACTGAAGCTTTCTTT	TRBV30	once	TRBD1	TRBJ1-1
CSVVAGNTEAFF	TGCAGCGTTGTTGCAGGGAACACTGAAGCTTTCTTT	TRBV29-1	.	.	TRBJ1-1
CASSRSGGNYGYTF	TGTGCCAGCAGCCGTAGCGGGGGAAACTATGGCTACACCTTC	TRBV7-9	.	.	TRBJ1-2
CASSLYGGQFDSPLHF	TGTGCCAGCAGCTTATATGGGGGACAGTTTGATTCACCCCTCCACTTT	TRBV7-2	many	TRBD1	TRBJ1-6
CASSEAGGRSDTQYF	TGTGCCAGCAGTGAAGCGGGGGGGCGATCAGATACGCAGTATTTT	TRBV6-1	few	.	TRBJ2-3
CASSPQGAHGNTIYF	TGTGCCAGCAGCCCACAGGGGGCTCATGGAAACACCATATATTTT	TRBV5-5	.	TRBD1	TRBJ1-3
CASSDGTGAGNTIYF	TGTGCCAGCAGCGACGGGACAGGGGCTGGAAACACCATATATTTT	TRBV6-6	many	TRBD1	TRBJ1-3
CASSYSSGPQYF	TGTGCCAGCAGTTACTCCTCCGGTCCCCAGTACTTC	TRBV6-6	.	.	TRBJ2-5
CASSPQMTSVSYNEQFF	TGTGCCAGCAGCCCTCAGATGACTAGCGTATCCTACAATGAGCAGTTCTTC	TRBV7-3	few	TRBD2	TRBJ2-1
CASSVGPDTDTQYF	TGTGCCAGCAGCGTAGGGCCCGACACAGATACGCAGTATTTT	TRBV9	medium-sized	.	TRBJ2-3
CASSLSQGSPGYF	TGTGCCAGCAGTTTATCACAGGGGTCCCCAGGGTACTTC	TRBV27	.	TRBD1	TRBJ2-7
CASSLSQGTTFGYGYTF	TGTGCCAGCAGTTTATCCCAGGGGACGACATTCGGATATGGCTACACCTTC	TRBV27	.	.	TRBJ1-2
CATSLREEQFF	TGTGCCACCTCATTACGCGAGGAGCAGTTCTTC	TRBV6-6	.	.	TRBJ2-1
CASSKTGSTGYTF	TGTGCCAGCAGCAAAACAGGGAGTACTGGCTACACCTTC	TRBV7-2	once	.	TRBJ1-2